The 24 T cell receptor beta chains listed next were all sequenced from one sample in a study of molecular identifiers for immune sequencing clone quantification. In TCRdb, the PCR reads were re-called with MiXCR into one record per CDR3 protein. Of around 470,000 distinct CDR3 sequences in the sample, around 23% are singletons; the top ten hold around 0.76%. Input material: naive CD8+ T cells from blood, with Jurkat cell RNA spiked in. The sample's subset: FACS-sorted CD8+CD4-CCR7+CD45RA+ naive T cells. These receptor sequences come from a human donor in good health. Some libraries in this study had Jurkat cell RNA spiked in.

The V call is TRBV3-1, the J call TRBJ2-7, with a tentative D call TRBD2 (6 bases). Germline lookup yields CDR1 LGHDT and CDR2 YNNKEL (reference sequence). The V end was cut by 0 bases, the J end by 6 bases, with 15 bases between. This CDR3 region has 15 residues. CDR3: CASSQDRGWRIEQYF. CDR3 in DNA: TGTGCCAGCAGCCAAGATCGGGGGTGGAGGATCGAGCAGTACTTC.

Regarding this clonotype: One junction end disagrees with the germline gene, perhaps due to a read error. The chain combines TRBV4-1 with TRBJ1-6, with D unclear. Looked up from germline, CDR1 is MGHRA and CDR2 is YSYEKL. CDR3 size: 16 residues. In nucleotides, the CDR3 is TGCGCCAGCAGCCAAGATCCGGGAACCTATAATTCACCCCCCCACTTT. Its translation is CASSQDPGTYNSPPHF.

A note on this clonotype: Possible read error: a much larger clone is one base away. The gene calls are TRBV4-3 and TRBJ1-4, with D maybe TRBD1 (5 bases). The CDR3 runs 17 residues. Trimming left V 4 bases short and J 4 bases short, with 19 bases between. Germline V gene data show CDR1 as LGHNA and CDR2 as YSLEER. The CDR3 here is CASSRSRQGYGNEKLFF. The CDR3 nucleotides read TGCGCCAGCAGCCGATCTCGGCAGGGTTACGGTAATGAAAAACTGTTTTTT.

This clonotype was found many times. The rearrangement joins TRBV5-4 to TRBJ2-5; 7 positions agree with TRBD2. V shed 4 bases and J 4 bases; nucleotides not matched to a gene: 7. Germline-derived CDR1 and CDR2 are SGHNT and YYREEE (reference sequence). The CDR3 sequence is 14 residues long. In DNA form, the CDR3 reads TGTGCCAGCAGCCCGGGGGAGGGTCCAGAGACCCAGTACTTC. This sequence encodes CASSPGEGPETQYF.

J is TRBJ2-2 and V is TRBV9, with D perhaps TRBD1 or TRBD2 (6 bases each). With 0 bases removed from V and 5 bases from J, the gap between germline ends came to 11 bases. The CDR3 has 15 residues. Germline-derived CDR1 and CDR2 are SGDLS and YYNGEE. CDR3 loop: CASSVGGAETGELFF. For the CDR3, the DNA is TGTGCCAGCAGCGTAGGGGGGGCTGAGACCGGGGAGCTGTTTTTT.

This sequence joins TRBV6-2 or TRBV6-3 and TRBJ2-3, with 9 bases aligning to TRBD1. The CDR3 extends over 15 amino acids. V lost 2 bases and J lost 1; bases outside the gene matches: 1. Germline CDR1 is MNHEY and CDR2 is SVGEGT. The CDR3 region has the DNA TGTGCCAGCAGTTACGGGACAGGGCGCACAGATACGCAGTATTTT. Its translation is CASSYGTGRTDTQYF.

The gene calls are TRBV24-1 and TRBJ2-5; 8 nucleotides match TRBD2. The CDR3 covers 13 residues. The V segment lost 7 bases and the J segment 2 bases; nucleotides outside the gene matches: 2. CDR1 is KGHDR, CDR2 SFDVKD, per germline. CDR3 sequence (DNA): TGTGCCACCAGGAGCGGGAGTCAAGAGACCCAGTACTTC. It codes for CATRSGSQETQYF.

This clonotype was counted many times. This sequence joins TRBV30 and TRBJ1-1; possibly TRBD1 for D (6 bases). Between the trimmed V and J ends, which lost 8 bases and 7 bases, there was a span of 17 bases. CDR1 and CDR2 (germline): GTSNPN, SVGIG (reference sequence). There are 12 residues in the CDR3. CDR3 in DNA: TGTGCCCTGTCCCCTCAGGGGAATGAAGCTTTCTTT. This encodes CALSPQGNEAFF. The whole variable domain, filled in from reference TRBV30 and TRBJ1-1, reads SQTIHQWPATLVQPVGSPLSLECTVEGTSNPNLYWYRQAAGRGLQLLFYSVGIGQISSEVPQNLSASRPQDRQFILSSKKLLLSDSGFYLCALSPQGNEAFFGQGTRLTVV.

This CDR3 reads CASRPDRTGELFF. The CDR3 nucleotides read TGTGCCAGCAGGCCAGACAGGACCGGGGAGCTGTTTTTT. V is TRBV13 and J is TRBJ2-2, with D possibly TRBD1 on 6 matching bases. Germline lookup yields CDR1 PRHDT and CDR2 FYEKMQ (reference sequence). The V gene lost 6 bases and the J gene lost 5 bases, with 10 bases spanning the gap. The CDR3 is made up of 13 amino acids.

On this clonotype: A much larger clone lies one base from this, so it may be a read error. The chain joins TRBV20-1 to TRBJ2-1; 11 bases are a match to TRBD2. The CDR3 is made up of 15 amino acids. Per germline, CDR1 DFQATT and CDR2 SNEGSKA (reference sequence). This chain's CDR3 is CSAIDGTSGINEEFF. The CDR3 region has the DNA TGCAGTGCTATCGACGGGACTAGCGGTATCAATGAGGAGTTCTTC.

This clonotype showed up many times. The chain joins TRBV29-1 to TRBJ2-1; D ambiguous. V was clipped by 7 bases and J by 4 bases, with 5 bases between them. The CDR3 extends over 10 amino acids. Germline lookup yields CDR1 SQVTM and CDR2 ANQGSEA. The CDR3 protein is CSALYNEQFF. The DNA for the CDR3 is TGCAGCGCCCTTTACAATGAGCAGTTCTTC.

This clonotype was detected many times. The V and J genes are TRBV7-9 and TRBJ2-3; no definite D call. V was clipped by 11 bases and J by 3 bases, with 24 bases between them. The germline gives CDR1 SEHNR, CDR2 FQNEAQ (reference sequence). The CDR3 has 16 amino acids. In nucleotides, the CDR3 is TGTGCCCTCGCGATGGCCCTCATTCTGGGGACAGATACGCAGTATTTT. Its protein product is CALAMALILGTDTQYF.

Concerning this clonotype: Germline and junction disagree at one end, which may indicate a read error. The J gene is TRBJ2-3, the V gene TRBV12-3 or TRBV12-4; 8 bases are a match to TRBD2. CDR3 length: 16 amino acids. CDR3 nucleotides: TGTGCCAGCAGTTTAGTTCGCGGGAGGAGCACAGGTACGCAGTATTTT. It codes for CASSLVRGRSTGTQYF.

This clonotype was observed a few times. CDR3: CASSTIDRGLSTGELFF. In nucleotides, the CDR3 is TGTGCCAGCAGTACAATAGACAGGGGGCTTAGCACCGGGGAGCTGTTTTTT. The chain uses TRBV6-5 and TRBJ2-2; 10 nucleotides match TRBD1. The CDR3 is 17 amino acids. Germline V gene sequence: CDR1 MNHEY, CDR2 SVGAGI. The V gene end was trimmed by 5 bases and the J gene end by 4 bases; junction bases not matched to a gene: 10.

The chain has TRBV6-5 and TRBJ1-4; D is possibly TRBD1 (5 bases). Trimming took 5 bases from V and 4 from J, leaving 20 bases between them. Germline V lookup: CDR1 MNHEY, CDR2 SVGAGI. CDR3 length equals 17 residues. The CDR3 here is CASSPSSRGGVNEKLFF. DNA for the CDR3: TGTGCCAGCAGTCCATCCTCACGTGGAGGGGTTAATGAAAAACTGTTTTTT.

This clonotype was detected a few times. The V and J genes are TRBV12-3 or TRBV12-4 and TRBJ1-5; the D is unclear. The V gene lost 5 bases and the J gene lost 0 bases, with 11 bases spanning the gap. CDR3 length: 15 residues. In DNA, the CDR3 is TGTGCCAGCAGTCATCAGGAATCTAGCAATCAGCCCCAGCATTTT. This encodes CASSHQESSNQPQHF.

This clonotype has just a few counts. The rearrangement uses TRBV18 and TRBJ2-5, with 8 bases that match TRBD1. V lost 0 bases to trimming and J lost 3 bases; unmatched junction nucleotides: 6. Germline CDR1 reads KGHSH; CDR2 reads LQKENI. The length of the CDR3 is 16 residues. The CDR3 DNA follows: TGTGCCAGCTCACCACCTTTTGGACAGGGCGAAGAGACCCAGTACTTC. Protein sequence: CASSPPFGQGEETQYF. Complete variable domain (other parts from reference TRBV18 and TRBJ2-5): NAGVMQNPRHLVRRRGQEARLRCSPMKGHSHVYWYRQLPEEGLKFMVYLQKENIIDESGMPKERFSAEFPKEGPSILRIQQVVRGDSAAYFCASSPPFGQGEETQYFGPGTRLLVL.

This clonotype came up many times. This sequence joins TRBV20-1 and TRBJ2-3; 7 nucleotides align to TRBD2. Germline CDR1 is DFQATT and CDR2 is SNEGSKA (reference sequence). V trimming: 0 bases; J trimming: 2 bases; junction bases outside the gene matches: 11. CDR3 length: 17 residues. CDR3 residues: CSAREAKLAPLTDTQYF. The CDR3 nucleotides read TGCAGTGCTAGAGAGGCCAAACTAGCGCCGCTCACAGATACGCAGTATTTT.

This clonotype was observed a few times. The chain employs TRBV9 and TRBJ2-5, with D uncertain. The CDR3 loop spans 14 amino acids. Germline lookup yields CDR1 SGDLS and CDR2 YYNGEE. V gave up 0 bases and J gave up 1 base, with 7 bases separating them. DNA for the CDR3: TGTGCCAGCAGCGTAGAGGCCAGCCAAGAGACCCAGTACTTC. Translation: CASSVEASQETQYF.

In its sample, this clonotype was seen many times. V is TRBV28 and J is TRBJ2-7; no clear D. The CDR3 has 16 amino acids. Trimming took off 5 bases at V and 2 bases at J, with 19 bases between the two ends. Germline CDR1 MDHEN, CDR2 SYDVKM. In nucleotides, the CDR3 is TGTGCCAGCAGTGGCTTCCCGAAGGACGAAACCTACGAGCAGTACTTC. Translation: CASSGFPKDETYEQYF.

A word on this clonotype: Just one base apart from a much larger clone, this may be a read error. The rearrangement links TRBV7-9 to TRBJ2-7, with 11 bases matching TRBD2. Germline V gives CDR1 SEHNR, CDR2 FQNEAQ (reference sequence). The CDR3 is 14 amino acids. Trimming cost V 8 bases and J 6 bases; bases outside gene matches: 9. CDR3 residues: CASLGTSGDCEQYF. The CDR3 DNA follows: TGTGCCAGCCTCGGGACTAGCGGAGACTGCGAGCAGTACTTC.

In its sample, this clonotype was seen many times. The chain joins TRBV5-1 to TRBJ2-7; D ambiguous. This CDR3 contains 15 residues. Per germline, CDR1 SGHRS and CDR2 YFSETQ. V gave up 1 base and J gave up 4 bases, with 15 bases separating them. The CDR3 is CASSLTASGGYEQYF. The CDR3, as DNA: TGCGCCAGCAGCTTGACGGCGTCCGGTGGATACGAGCAGTACTTC.

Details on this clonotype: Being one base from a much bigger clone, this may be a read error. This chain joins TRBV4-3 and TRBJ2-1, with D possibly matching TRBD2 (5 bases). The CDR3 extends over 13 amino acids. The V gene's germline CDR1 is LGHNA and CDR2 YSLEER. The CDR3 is CASSQGMGSEQLF. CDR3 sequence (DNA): TGCGCCAGCAGCCAAGGCATGGGGAGTGAGCAGCTCTTC.

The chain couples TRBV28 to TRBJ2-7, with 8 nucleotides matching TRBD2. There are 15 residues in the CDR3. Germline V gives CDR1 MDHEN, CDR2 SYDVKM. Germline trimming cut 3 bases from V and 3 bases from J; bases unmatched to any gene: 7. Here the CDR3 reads CASSFRGTRDYEQYF. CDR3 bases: TGTGCCAGCAGTTTTCGGGGGACTAGGGACTACGAGCAGTACTTC. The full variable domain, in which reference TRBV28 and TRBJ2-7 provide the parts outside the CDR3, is DVKVTQSSRYLVKRTGEKVFLECVQDMDHENMFWYRQDPGLGLRLIYFSYDVKMKEKGDIPEGYSVSREKKERFSLILESASTNQTSMYLCASSFRGTRDYEQYFGPGTRLTVT.